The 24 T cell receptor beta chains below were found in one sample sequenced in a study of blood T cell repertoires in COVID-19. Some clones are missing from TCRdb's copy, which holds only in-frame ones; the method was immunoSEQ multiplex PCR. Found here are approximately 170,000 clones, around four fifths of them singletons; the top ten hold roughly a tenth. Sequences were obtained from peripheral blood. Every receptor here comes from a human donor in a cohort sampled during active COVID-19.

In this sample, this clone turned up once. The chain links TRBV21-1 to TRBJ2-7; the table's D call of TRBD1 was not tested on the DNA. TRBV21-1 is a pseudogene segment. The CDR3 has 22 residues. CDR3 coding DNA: TGTGCCAGCAGCACCATGCCCCGGGACAGGCCCGTAAGGCTACCCAGCTCCTACGAGCAGTACTTC. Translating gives CASSTMPRDRPVRLPSSYEQYF.

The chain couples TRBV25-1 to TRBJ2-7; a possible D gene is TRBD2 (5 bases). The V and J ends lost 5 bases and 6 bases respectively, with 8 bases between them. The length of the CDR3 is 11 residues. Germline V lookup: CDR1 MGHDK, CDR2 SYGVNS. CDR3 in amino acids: CASSLGVEQYF. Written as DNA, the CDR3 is TGTGCCAGCAGTCTCGGGGTCGAGCAGTACTTC.

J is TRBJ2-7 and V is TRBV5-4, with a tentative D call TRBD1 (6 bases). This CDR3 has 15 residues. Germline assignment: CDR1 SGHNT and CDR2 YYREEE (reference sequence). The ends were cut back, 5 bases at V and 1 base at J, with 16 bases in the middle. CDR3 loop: CASSWGPDGSYEQYF. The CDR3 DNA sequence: TGTGCCAGCAGTTGGGGGCCCGACGGATCCTACGAGCAGTACTTC.

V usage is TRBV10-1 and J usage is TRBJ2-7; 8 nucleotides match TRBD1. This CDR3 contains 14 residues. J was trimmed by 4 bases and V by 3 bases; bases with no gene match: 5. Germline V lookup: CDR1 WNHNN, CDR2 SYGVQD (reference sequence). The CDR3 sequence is CASSDSGGGYEQYF. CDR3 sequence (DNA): TGCGCCAGCAGTGACTCAGGGGGCGGATACGAGCAGTACTTC.

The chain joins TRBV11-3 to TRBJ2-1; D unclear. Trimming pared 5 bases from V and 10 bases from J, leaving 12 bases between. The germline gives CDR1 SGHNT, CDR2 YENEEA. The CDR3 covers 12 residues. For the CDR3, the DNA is TGTGCCAGCAGCGCTATAGAACAGGAGCAGTTCTTC. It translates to CASSAIEQEQFF.

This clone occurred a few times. The CDR3 DNA is TGTGCCAGCAGAACCGACAGGGACAATCAGCCCCAGCATTTT. Its protein product is CASRTDRDNQPQHF. The chain recombines TRBV6-5 with TRBJ1-5, with 7 nucleotides matching TRBD1. Germline lookup yields CDR1 MNHEY and CDR2 SVGAGI. The CDR3 is made up of 14 amino acids. V dropped 6 bases and J dropped 3; count of bases not matched to a gene: 5.

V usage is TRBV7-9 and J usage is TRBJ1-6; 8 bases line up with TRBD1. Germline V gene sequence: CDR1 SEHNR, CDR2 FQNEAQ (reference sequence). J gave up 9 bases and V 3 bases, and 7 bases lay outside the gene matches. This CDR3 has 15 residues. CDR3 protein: CASSFPGGRGSPLHF. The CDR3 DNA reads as TGTGCCAGCAGCTTTCCAGGGGGCAGGGGTTCACCCCTCCACTTT. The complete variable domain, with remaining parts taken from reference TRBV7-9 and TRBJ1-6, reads DTGVSQNPRHKITKRGQNVTFRCDPISEHNRLYWYRQTLGQGPEFLTYFQNEAQLEKSRLLSDRFSAERPKGSFSTLEIQRTEQGDSAMYLCASSFPGGRGSPLHFGNGTRLTVT.

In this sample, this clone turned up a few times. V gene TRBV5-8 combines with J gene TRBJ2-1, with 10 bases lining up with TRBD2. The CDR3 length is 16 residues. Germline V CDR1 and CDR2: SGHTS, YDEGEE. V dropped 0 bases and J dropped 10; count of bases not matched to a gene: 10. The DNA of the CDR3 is TGTGCCAGCAGCTTGGCCCTGCTAGCGGGGGACACGGAGCAGTTCTTC. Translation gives CASSLALLAGDTEQFF.

The CDR3 is CASSPRAGDRDYGYTF. For the CDR3, the DNA is TGTGCCAGCAGCCCCCGGGCGGGGGATCGTGACTATGGCTACACCTTC. V is TRBV7-9 and J is TRBJ1-2; a possible D gene is TRBD1 (5 bases). The V and J ends lost 5 bases and 3 bases respectively, with 19 bases between them. The CDR3 loop spans 16 amino acids. Germline V CDR1 and CDR2: SEHNR, FQNEAQ (reference sequence). The complete variable domain, with remaining parts taken from reference TRBV7-9 and TRBJ1-2, reads DTGVSQNPRHKITKRGQNVTFRCDPISEHNRLYWYRQTLGQGPEFLTYFQNEAQLEKSRLLSDRFSAERPKGSFSTLEIQRTEQGDSAMYLCASSPRAGDRDYGYTFGSGTRLTVV.

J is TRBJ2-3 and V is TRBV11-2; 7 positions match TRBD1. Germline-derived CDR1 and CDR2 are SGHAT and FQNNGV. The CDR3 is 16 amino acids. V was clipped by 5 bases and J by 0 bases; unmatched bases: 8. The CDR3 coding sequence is TGTGCCAGCAGCCTCAGGACAGGTAGAAGCACAGATACGCAGTATTTT. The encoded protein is CASSLRTGRSTDTQYF.

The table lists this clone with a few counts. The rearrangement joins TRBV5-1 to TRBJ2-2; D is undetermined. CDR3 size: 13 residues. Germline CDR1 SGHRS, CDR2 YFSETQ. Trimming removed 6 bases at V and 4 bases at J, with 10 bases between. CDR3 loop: CASTHGSTGELFF. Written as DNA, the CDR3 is TGCGCCAGCACCCATGGTAGCACCGGGGAGCTGTTTTTT.

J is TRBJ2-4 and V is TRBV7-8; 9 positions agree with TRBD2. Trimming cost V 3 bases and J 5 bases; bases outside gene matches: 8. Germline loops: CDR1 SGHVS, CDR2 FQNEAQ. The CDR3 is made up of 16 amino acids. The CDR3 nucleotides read TGTGCCAGCAGCTTTTCCTCCGGCGGGAGGGAAAACATTCAGTACTTC. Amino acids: CASSFSSGGRENIQYF. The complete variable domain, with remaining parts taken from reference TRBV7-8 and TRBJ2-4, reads GAGVSQSPRYKVAKRGQDVALRCDPISGHVSLFWYQQALGQGPEFLTYFQNEAQLDKSGLPSDRFFAERPEGSVSTLKIQRTQQEDSAVYLCASSFSSGGRENIQYFGAGTRLSVL.

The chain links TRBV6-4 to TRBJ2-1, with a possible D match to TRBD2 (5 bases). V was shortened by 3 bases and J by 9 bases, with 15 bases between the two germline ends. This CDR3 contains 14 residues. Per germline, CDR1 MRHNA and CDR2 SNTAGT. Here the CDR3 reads CASSEPARGPEQFF. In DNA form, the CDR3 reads TGTGCCAGCAGTGAACCGGCCCGAGGGCCTGAGCAGTTCTTC.

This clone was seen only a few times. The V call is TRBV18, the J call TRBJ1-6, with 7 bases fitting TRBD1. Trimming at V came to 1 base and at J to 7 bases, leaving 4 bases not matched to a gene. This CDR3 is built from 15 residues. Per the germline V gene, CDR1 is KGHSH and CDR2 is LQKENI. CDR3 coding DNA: TGTGCCAGCTCACCACAGAGGGGGCAGAATTCACCCCTCCACTTT. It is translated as CASSPQRGQNSPLHF.

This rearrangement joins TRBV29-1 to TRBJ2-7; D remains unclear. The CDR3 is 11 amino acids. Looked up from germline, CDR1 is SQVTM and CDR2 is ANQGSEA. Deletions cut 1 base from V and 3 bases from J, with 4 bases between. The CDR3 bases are TGCAGCGTTGAAGTTATCTACGAGCAGTACTTC. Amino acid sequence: CSVEVIYEQYF.

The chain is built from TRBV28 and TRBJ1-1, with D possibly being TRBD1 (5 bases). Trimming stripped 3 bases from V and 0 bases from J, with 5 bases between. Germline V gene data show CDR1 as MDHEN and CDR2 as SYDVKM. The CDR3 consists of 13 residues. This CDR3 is CASSLGLNTEAFF. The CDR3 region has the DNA TGTGCCAGCAGTTTGGGGCTGAACACTGAAGCTTTCTTT. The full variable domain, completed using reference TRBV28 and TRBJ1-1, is DVKVTQSSRYLVKRTGEKVFLECVQDMDHENMFWYRQDPGLGLRLIYFSYDVKMKEKGDIPEGYSVSREKKERFSLILESASTNQTSMYLCASSLGLNTEAFFGQGTRLTVV.

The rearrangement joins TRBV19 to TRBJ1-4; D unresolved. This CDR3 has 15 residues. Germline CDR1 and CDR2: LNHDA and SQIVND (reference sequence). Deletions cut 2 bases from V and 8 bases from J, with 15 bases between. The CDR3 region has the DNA TGTGCCAGTAGTATACCGGGAGCTAAGACCGAAAAACTGTTTTTT. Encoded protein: CASSIPGAKTEKLFF.

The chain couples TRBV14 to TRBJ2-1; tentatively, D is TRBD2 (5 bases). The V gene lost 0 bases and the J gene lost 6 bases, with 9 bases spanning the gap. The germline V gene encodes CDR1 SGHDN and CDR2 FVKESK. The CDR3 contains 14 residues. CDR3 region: CASSQERVPNEQFF. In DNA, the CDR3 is TGTGCCAGCAGCCAAGAGCGGGTCCCCAATGAGCAGTTCTTC.

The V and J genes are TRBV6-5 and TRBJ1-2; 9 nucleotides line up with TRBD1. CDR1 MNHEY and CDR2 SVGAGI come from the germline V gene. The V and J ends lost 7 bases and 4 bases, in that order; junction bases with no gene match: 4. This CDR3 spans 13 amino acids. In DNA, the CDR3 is TGTGCCAGCAACCCGGACAGGGGCTATGGCTACACCTTC. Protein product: CASNPDRGYGYTF.

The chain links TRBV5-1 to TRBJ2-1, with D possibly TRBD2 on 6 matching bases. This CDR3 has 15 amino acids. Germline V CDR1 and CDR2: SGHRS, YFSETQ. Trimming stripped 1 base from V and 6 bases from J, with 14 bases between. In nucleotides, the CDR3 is TGCGCCAGCAGCTTGTACGGGAGCGTGGCCAATGAGCAGTTCTTC. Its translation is CASSLYGSVANEQFF.

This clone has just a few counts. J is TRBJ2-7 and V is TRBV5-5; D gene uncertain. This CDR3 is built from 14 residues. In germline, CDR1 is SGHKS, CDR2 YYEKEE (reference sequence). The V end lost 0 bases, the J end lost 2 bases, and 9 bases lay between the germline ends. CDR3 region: CASSLEDIPYEQYF. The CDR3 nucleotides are TGTGCCAGCAGCTTGGAAGACATCCCCTACGAGCAGTACTTC.

The CDR3 DNA sequence: TGTGCCACCAGCGGAAGGCGGGCTGTAACAGATACGCAGTATTTT. This encodes CATSGRRAVTDTQYF. V gene TRBV15 combines with J gene TRBJ2-3; a weak D match, TRBD2 (5 bases). There are 15 residues in the CDR3. V gave up 5 bases and J gave up 3 bases, with 15 bases separating them. Germline loops: CDR1 LNHNV, CDR2 YYDKDF (reference sequence). The variable domain in full, with the rest retrieved from reference TRBV15 and TRBJ2-3, is DAMVIQNPRYQVTQFGKPVTLSCSQTLNHNVMYWYQQKSSQAPKLLFHYYDKDFNNEADTPDNFQSRRPNTSFCFLDIRSPGLGDTAMYLCATSGRRAVTDTQYFGPGTRLTVL.

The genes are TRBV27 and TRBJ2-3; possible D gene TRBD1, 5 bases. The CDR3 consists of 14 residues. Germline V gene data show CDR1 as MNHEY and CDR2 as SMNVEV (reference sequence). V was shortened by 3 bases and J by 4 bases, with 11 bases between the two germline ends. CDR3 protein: CASSFSDRSDTQYF. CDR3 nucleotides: TGTGCCAGCAGTTTCTCCGACAGATCAGATACGCAGTATTTT.

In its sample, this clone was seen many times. CDR3 DNA sequence: TGTGCCAGCAGCCGGACAGGGAGTTACGATTCACCCCTCCACTTT. Its protein is CASSRTGSYDSPLHF. The chain links TRBV2 to TRBJ1-6, with 8 bases that match TRBD1. Germline lookup yields CDR1 SNHLY and CDR2 FYNNEI. The CDR3 covers 15 residues. J was trimmed by 8 bases and V by 6 bases; bases with no gene match: 9.